Below, 20 T cell receptor beta chains from the same sample are listed, as sequenced in a study of T cells in Graves' hyperthyroidism and ophthalmopathy. TCR beta CDR3 region amplification was performed from RNA transcripts. A first-round RT-PCR of the TCR CDR3 used the HTBI primer set. TCRdb reanalysed the multiplex PCR reads using MiXCR and keeps one entry per CDR3 protein. The data contain under 450,000 distinct CDR3 sequences, about 15% of them seen just once; the ten biggest clones take up less than 15%. Sequenced: blood. The receptor source for this set is a woman aged 18-29 years with Graves' hyperthyroidism.

This clonotype was counted at least ten times. The V call is TRBV28, the J call TRBJ1-2; TRBD1 matches 8 bases. Per germline, CDR1 MDHEN and CDR2 SYDVKM. The CDR3 sequence is 15 residues long. The junction had 9 bases not matched to a gene; V was cut back by 6 bases and J by 3 bases. The CDR3 sequence is CASRQTGVSDYGYTF. In nucleotides, the CDR3 is TGTGCCAGCAGACAGACAGGGGTTAGTGACTATGGCTACACCTTC.

This clonotype has just a few counts. The chain recombines TRBV14 with TRBJ1-2; D is uncertain. The V end was cut by 3 bases, the J end by 2 bases, with 10 bases between. Germline V lookup: CDR1 SGHDN, CDR2 FVKESK. This CDR3 comprises 14 residues. CDR3 in amino acids: CASSQHPQNYGYTF. CDR3 bases: TGTGCCAGCAGCCAGCACCCACAAAACTATGGCTACACCTTC.

This clonotype came up many times. The rearrangement joins TRBV6-1 to TRBJ1-1; D is unresolved. CDR1 is MNHNS and CDR2 is SASEGT in the germline V gene. V lost 7 bases, J lost 4 bases, and 16 bases lay in between. The CDR3 consists of 14 residues. The CDR3 loop reads CASILTVAGTEAFF. CDR3 DNA: TGTGCCAGCATCTTGACCGTCGCGGGCACTGAAGCTTTCTTT.

This clonotype was found a few times. The chain recombines TRBV5-1 with TRBJ2-2, with D maybe TRBD2 (6 bases). V lost 6 bases and J lost 1, with 16 bases in between. In germline, CDR1 is SGHRS, CDR2 YFSETQ. CDR3 length: 16 amino acids. CDR3 coding DNA: TGCGCCAGCACGTCTCAAACGGGGGAGAACACCGGGGAGCTGTTTTTT. Its translation is CASTSQTGENTGELFF. The variable domain in full, completed from reference TRBV5-1 and TRBJ2-2, reads KAGVTQTPRYLIKTRGQQVTLSCSPISGHRSVSWYQQTPGQGLQFLFEYFSETQRNKGNFPGRFSGRQFSNSRSEMNVSTLELGDSALYLCASTSQTGENTGELFFGEGSRLTVL.

This clonotype was counted many times. J is TRBJ1-1 and V is TRBV5-1; D possibly corresponds to TRBD1 (5 bases). V was clipped by 0 bases and J by 1 base, with 10 bases between them. This CDR3 is 15 amino acids long. In germline, CDR1 is SGHRS, CDR2 YFSETQ. The CDR3 DNA is TGCGCCAGCAGCTTGGTCGGGGCCGCGAACACTGAAGCTTTCTTT. Translating it yields CASSLVGAANTEAFF.

The V and J genes are TRBV27 and TRBJ2-1, with a tentative D call TRBD2 (7 bases). The CDR3 has 14 residues. CDR1 MNHEY and CDR2 SMNVEV come from the germline V gene (reference sequence). The V end lost 7 bases, the J end lost 6 bases, and 16 bases lay between the germline ends. CDR3 sequence (DNA): TGTGCCAGCATGCGGGGGCAGGTCCTCAATGAGCAGTTCTTC. The encoded protein is CASMRGQVLNEQFF.

This chain connects TRBV4-2 to TRBJ1-6; D call uncertain. Trimming removed 0 bases from V and 8 bases from J, with 11 bases in between. Per the germline V gene, CDR1 is LGHNA and CDR2 is YNFKEQ. This CDR3 has 15 amino acids. CDR3 in amino acids: CASSQENTKDSPLHF. CDR3 bases: TGTGCCAGCAGCCAAGAGAACACGAAAGATTCACCCCTCCACTTT.

This clonotype was detected ten times or more. In nucleotides, the CDR3 is TGTGCCAGCAGCCAGGTACAGGGGAACACTGAAGCTTTCTTT. Translation: CASSQVQGNTEAFF. The chain couples TRBV3-1 to TRBJ1-1; weak D call: TRBD1 (6 bases). The V gene lost 3 bases and the J gene lost 1 base, with 9 bases spanning the gap. The CDR3 length is 14 residues. Germline assignment: CDR1 LGHDT and CDR2 YNNKEL (reference sequence).

The chain combines TRBV5-1 with TRBJ1-5, with D maybe TRBD1 (6 bases). The length of the CDR3 is 13 residues. The germline CDR1 and CDR2 sequences are SGHRS and YFSETQ. V was cut by 4 bases and J by 9 bases, with 14 bases left in between. The CDR3 loop is CASSPDSWGPQHF. The CDR3 DNA follows: TGCGCCAGCAGCCCGGACAGCTGGGGGCCCCAGCATTTT.

Regarding this clonotype: A read error is possible here, since a much larger clone lies one base away. This likely comes from a read error, as the CDR3 has no conserved phenylalanine or tryptophan at its end. This rearrangement joins TRBV6-1 to TRBJ1-1; D is perhaps TRBD1 (5 bases). CDR3 size: 13 residues. In germline, CDR1 is MNHNS, CDR2 SASEGT. Deletions cut 5 bases from V and 5 bases from J, with 12 bases between. The CDR3 spells CASSRDPLTEAFL. DNA for the CDR3: TGTGCCAGCAGTCGGGACCCTTTAACTGAAGCTTTCTTA.

A few counts support this clonotype. V is TRBV7-6 and J is TRBJ2-1; 13 nucleotides line up with TRBD2. V gave up 5 bases and J gave up 7 bases; unmatched junction bases: 8. This CDR3 has 16 amino acids. Germline V gene data show CDR1 as SGHVS and CDR2 as FNYEAQ. The CDR3 nucleotides are TGTGCCAGCAGCCTGGGGACTAGCGGGGCGGGAAATGAGCAGTTCTTC. Encoded protein: CASSLGTSGAGNEQFF.

This chain uses TRBV19 with TRBJ1-1; no clear D gene. CDR1 is LNHDA, CDR2 SQIVND, per germline (reference sequence). The CDR3 has 14 amino acids. Trimming removed 2 bases from V and 1 base from J, with 8 bases in between. The CDR3 nucleotides are TGTGCCAGTAGTATATCTCCGGGGAACACTGAAGCTTTCTTT. It specifies CASSISPGNTEAFF.

This clonotype was counted a few times. CDR3 sequence (DNA): TGCGCCAGCAGCCAAGAAAGAAGTCCCCTCACGCCGGTAGAGACCCAGTACTTC. Translation gives CASSQERSPLTPVETQYF. This chain links TRBV4-3 with TRBJ2-5, with unresolved D. The CDR3 extends over 18 amino acids. Germline CDR1 is LGHNA and CDR2 is YSLEER. V was trimmed by 0 bases and J by 4 bases, leaving 21 bases between them.

This clonotype was counted at least ten times. This chain links TRBV20-1 with TRBJ2-1, with TRBD2 matching 10 bases. The junction had 3 bases not matched to a gene; V was cut back by 3 bases and J by 7 bases. Germline assignment: CDR1 DFQATT and CDR2 SNEGSKA (reference sequence). The CDR3 contains 13 residues. CDR3 sequence reads: CSARTSGLNEQFF. In DNA form, the CDR3 reads TGCAGTGCTAGGACTAGCGGGCTAAATGAGCAGTTCTTC.

This clonotype was recorded at least ten times. The CDR3 region is CASSLWGTQPQHF. As DNA, the CDR3 is TGTGCCAGCAGTTTGTGGGGAACACAGCCCCAGCATTTT. V gene TRBV12-3 or TRBV12-4 combines with J gene TRBJ1-5, with D unclear. Trimming removed 3 bases from V and 7 bases from J, with 10 bases in between. The length of the CDR3 is 13 residues.

This clonotype has more than one count but fewer than ten. The V and J genes are TRBV7-8 and TRBJ1-3; possibly TRBD1 for D (6 bases). This CDR3 has 16 residues. The V and J ends lost 5 bases and 4 bases respectively, with 18 bases between them. The V gene's germline CDR1 is SGHVS and CDR2 FQNEAQ. The DNA for the CDR3 is TGTGCCAGCAGCCCAGATATGGGGGCACGGGGAAACACCATATATTTT. Translating it yields CASSPDMGARGNTIYF.

This rearrangement joins TRBV20-1 to TRBJ1-5, with unresolved D. V lost 1 base and J lost 4, with 11 bases in between. The germline CDR1 and CDR2 sequences are DFQATT and SNEGSKA (reference sequence). The CDR3 totals 14 residues. CDR3 residues: CSARGGVGNQPQHF. The CDR3 region has the DNA TGCAGTGCTAGAGGCGGGGTAGGGAATCAGCCCCAGCATTTT.

This clonotype was detected ten times or more. The CDR3 region is CATSDGGTGNEKLFF. Here the CDR3 DNA reads TGTGCCACCAGCGACGGGGGGACAGGGAATGAAAAACTGTTTTTT. The genes are TRBV24-1 and TRBJ1-4; TRBD1 matches 9 bases. Per germline, CDR1 KGHDR and CDR2 SFDVKD. The CDR3 spans 15 residues. With 7 bases clipped from V and 5 bases from J, the junction kept 7 bases outside the gene matches.

This clonotype was recorded many times. The chain combines TRBV7-2 with TRBJ1-5; unclear D gene. The CDR3 covers 12 residues. Trimming cost V 4 bases and J 4 bases, with 5 bases left between them. The germline gives CDR1 SGHTA, CDR2 FQGNSA. CDR3 nucleotide sequence: TGTGCCAGCAGCTCTCTAAATCAGCCCCAGCATTTT. This gives the protein CASSSLNQPQHF.

This clonotype was picked up a small number of times. Being one base from a much bigger clone, this may be a read error. The chain is built from TRBV24-1 and TRBJ1-5; 9 bases fit TRBD1. This CDR3 comprises 15 residues. Germline CDR1 and CDR2: KGHDR and SFDVKD. CDR3 sequence (DNA): TGTGCCACCTGTGATCGACAGGGGGTCAATCAGCCCCAGCATTTT. It codes for CATCDRQGVNQPQHF.